This T cell receptor (beta chain) derives from a study of cytomegalovirus exposure and HLA in healthy donors. As to this clone: Its antigen is undetermined.

The junction had 10 bases not matched to a gene; V was cut back by 5 bases and J by 7 bases. CDR3 size: 14 residues. Germline CDR1 and CDR2: SGHTA and FQGNSA. Findings and caveats of the study: The study labeled 170 or so TCR beta chains cytomegalovirus-associated.

The PCR ran on 60 Vbeta and 13 Jbeta primers. This table comes from immunoSEQ multiplex PCR, and its TCRdb copy is limited to in-frame clones, with some not included. This sample's table has fewer than 130,000 clones. Sequenced: PBMCs. The genes are TRBV7-2 and TRBJ2-5, with 7 bases matching TRBD1. This TCR came from a man in his fifties in good health and CMV-seronegative. The CDR3 spells CASSRGGGGWTQYF. CDR3 in DNA: TGTGCCAGCAGCCGAGGGGGCGGCGGATGGACCCAGTACTTC.